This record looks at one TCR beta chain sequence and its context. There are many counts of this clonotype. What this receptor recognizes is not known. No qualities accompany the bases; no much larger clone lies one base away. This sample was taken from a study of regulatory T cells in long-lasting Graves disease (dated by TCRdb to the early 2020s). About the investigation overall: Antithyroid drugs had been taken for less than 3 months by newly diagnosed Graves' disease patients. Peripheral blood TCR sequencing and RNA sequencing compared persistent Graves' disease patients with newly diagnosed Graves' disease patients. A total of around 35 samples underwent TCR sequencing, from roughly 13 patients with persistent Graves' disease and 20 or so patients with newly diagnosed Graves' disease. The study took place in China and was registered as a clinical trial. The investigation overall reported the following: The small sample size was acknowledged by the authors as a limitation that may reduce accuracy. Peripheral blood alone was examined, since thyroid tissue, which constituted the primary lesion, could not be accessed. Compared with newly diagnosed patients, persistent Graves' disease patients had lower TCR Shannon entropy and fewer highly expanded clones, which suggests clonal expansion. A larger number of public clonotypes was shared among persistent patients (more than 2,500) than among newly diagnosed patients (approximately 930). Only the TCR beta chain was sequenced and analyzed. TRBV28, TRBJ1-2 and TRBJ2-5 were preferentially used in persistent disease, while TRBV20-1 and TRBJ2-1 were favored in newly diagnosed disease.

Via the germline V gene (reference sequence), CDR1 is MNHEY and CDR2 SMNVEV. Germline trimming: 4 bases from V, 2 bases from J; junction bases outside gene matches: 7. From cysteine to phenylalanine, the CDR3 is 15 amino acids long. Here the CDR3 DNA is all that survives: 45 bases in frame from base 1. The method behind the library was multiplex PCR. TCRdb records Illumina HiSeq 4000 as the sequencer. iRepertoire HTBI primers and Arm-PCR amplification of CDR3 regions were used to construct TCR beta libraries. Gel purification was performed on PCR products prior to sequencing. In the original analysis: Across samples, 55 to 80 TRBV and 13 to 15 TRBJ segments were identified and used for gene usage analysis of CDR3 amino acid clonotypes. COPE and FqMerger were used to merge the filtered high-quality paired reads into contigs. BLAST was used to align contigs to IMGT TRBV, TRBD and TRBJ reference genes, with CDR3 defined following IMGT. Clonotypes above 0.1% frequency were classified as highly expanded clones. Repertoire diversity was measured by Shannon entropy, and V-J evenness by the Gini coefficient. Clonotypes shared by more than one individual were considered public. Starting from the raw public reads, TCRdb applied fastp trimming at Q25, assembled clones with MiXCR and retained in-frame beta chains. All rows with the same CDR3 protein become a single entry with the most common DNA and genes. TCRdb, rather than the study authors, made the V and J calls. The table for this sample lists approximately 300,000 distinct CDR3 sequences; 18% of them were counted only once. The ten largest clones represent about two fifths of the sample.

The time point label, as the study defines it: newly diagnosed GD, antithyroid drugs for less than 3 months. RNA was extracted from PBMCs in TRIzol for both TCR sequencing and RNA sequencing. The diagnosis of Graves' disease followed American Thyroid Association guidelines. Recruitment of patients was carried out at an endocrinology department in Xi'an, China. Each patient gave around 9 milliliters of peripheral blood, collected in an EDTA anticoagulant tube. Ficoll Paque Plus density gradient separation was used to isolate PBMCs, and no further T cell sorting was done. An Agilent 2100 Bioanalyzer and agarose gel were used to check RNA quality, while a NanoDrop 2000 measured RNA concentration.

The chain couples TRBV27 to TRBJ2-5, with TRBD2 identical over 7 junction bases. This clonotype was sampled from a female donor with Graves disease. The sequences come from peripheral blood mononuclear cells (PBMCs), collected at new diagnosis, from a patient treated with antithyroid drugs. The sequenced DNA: TGTGCCAGCAGTTATTCTAGCGGTAATCAAGAGACCCAGTACTTC. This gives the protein CASSYSSGNQETQYF.